Sequencing of this T cell receptor beta chain was carried out in a study of low-dose radiotherapy and immunotherapy resistance in tumors. Study information: Intravenous ipilimumab 1 mg/kg every six weeks was given with nivolumab 240 mg every two weeks.

Both TCRalpha and TCRbeta chains were reverse transcribed with V-gene-specific primers. The TCRs were subjected to amplification over approximately 20 PCR cycles employing a constant-region primer in conjunction with a V-primer adapter. Amplification (by in vitro transcription) was performed on isolated mRNA. TCRdb recomputed calls from the reads with MiXCR, one row per CDR3 protein. The repertoire holds tens of thousands of distinct CDR3 sequences, with roughly a quarter as singletons. Germline V gives CDR1 GTSNPN, CDR2 SVGIG (reference sequence). This CDR3 is built from 13 residues. Deletions cut 0 bases from V and 6 bases from J, with 12 bases between. Stated time point: before trial treatment. Donors, who were enrolled in a single-arm phase I dose-escalation trial, received nivolumab, ipilimumab, aspirin, low-dose cyclophosphamide and low-dose radiotherapy.

The TCR originated in a male donor with prostate cancer. The chain employs TRBV30 and TRBJ2-7; possibly TRBD1 for D (6 bases). The specimen was PBMCs, collected before treatment. The CDR3, as DNA: TGTGCCTGGAGTGTGGACAGACTACTCGAGCAGTACTTC. Translation gives CAWSVDRLLEQYF.